One and the same sample provided the 18 T cell receptor beta chains below, sequenced in a study of blood T cells in healthy people across ages. A J-beta primer mix and a sample-barcoded 5' primer were used in a second PCR of about 7 to 12 cycles. TCRdb used MiXCR to reprocess the 5' RACE reads, holding one entry per CDR3 protein. The sample gives around 1,700,000 distinct CDR3 sequences, 28% of which show up once; 7.7% is in the top ten. Specimen: blood. The receptors shown here come from a woman under 40 in good health.

This clonotype was observed a handful of times. The chain is built from TRBV21-1 and TRBJ2-7; no check of the table's D call, TRBD1, against the DNA was made. TRBV21-1 is described as a pseudogene. The CDR3 covers 14 residues. This CDR3 reads CASGAGTVTYEQYF. CDR3 in DNA: TGTGCCAGCGGGGCAGGAACAGTCACCTACGAGCAGTACTTC.

As to this clonotype: Given a much more abundant clone one base away, this may be a read error. This chain connects TRBV28 to TRBJ2-5; 7 nucleotides match TRBD2. Germline assignment: CDR1 MDHEN and CDR2 SYDVKM. CDR3 length: 13 residues. The CDR3 DNA reads as TGTGCCGGCAGTCCTCCCGTTCCGCGGGAGCAGTACTTC. Its protein is CAGSPPVPREQYF.

The chain recombines TRBV20-1 with TRBJ2-7, with D perhaps assigned TRBD1 or TRBD2 (6 bases each). The ends were cut back, 4 bases at V and 1 base at J, with 11 bases in the middle. Per germline, CDR1 DFQATT and CDR2 SNEGSKA (reference sequence). CDR3 length: 13 residues. The DNA for the CDR3 is TGCAGTGCTATCAGAGGGGGGTCCTACGAGCAGTACTTC. Amino acid sequence: CSAIRGGSYEQYF.

The genes are TRBV20-1 and TRBJ2-1, with 8 bases identical to TRBD1. This CDR3 contains 13 residues. In germline, CDR1 is DFQATT, CDR2 SNEGSKA (reference sequence). The junction had 2 bases not matched to a gene; V was cut back by 4 bases and J by 3 bases. The CDR3 DNA reads TGCAGTGCTAACAGGGGGGACTACAATGAGCAGTTCTTC. It yields the protein CSANRGDYNEQFF.

This clonotype was seen at least ten times. V gene TRBV2 combines with J gene TRBJ1-6, with D possibly TRBD1 on 6 matching bases. Germline assignment: CDR1 SNHLY and CDR2 FYNNEI. The V end was cut by 6 bases, the J end by 6 bases, with 9 bases between. The length of the CDR3 is 13 residues. CDR3 amino acids: CASSRTVNSPLHF. For the CDR3, the DNA is TGTGCCAGCAGCCGGACAGTTAATTCACCCCTCCACTTT.

Regarding this clonotype: Its ends do not fully match the called genes, so a read error is possible. The chain combines TRBV10-3 with TRBJ2-1, with 7 bases lining up with TRBD1. This CDR3 is 13 amino acids long. Germline CDR1 ENHRY, CDR2 SYGVKD. The CDR3 loop reads CAIRQGLGNGQFF. The CDR3 DNA follows: TGTGCCATCCGACAGGGCTTAGGCAATGGGCAGTTCTTC.

This chain links TRBV7-8 with TRBJ1-1; D remains unclear. The germline CDR1 and CDR2 sequences are SGHVS and FQNEAQ. Deletions cut 1 base from V and 0 bases from J, with 12 bases between. The CDR3 spans 16 residues. The CDR3 sequence: CASSLGAQTMNTEAFF. The CDR3, as DNA: TGTGCCAGCAGCTTAGGGGCACAGACCATGAACACTGAAGCTTTCTTT.

This clonotype was observed a few times. The V and J genes are TRBV5-5 and TRBJ2-2, with TRBD2 identical over 8 bases. Per germline, CDR1 SGHKS and CDR2 YYEKEE (reference sequence). This CDR3 spans 16 amino acids. V was pared by 2 bases and J by 5 bases, with 8 bases of the junction left unmatched. The CDR3 here is CASSLIQRESTGELFF. The CDR3 bases are TGTGCCAGCAGCTTAATTCAGCGGGAGTCAACCGGGGAGCTGTTTTTT.

V gene TRBV6-6 combines with J gene TRBJ2-7; D gene unclear. Germline CDR1 and CDR2: MNHNY and SVGAGI (reference sequence). This CDR3 is 13 amino acids long. Trimming removed 2 bases from V and 6 bases from J, with 11 bases in between. The CDR3, as DNA: TGTGCCAGCAGTTACGGGCGGACCTGCGAGCAGTACTTC. It specifies CASSYGRTCEQYF.

This clonotype was counted a few times. The chain uses TRBV5-4 and TRBJ2-5; 7 bases are a match to TRBD2. The J call may be wrong; the DNA end is better matched by TRBJ2-7. This CDR3 is built from 15 residues. Germline values: CDR1 SGHNT, CDR2 YYREEE (reference sequence). CDR3 region: CASSLRWEGPDEQYF. DNA of the CDR3: TGTGCCAGCAGCTTAAGGTGGGAGGGTCCTGACGAGCAGTACTTC.

Many counts were recorded for this clonotype. V and J are TRBV5-1 and TRBJ2-6; D is undetermined. CDR1 is SGHRS and CDR2 is YFSETQ in the germline V gene. V gave up 5 bases and J gave up 3 bases, with 12 bases separating them. The CDR3 is 15 amino acids. DNA for the CDR3: TGCGCCAGCAGACAAGACGTTGTTGGGGCCAACGTCCTGACTTTC. Protein product: CASRQDVVGANVLTF.

This clonotype has a count of ten or more. DNA of the CDR3: TGTGCCAGCAGCAAGACTAGCGGGGCCTACGAGCAGTACTTC. It translates to CASSKTSGAYEQYF. The J gene is TRBJ2-7, the V gene TRBV14; the match to TRBD2 covers 11 bases. Germline V gene data show CDR1 as SGHDN and CDR2 as FVKESK. CDR3 length: 14 amino acids. The V and J ends lost 5 bases and 2 bases, in that order; junction bases with no gene match: 2.

The chain joins TRBV7-9 to TRBJ2-3; D gene unclear. V was trimmed by 5 bases and J by 1 base, leaving 10 bases between them. CDR3 length equals 14 residues. The germline V gene has CDR1 SEHNR and CDR2 FQNEAQ (reference sequence). The CDR3 sequence: CASSIDGRTDTQYF. The CDR3 region has the DNA TGTGCCAGCAGCATCGACGGACGCACAGATACGCAGTATTTT.

This clonotype was found many times. This rearrangement joins TRBV6-5 to TRBJ2-4, with a possible D match to TRBD2 (6 bases). Germline CDR1 MNHEY, CDR2 SVGAGI. V was trimmed by 2 bases and J by 10 bases, leaving 6 bases between them. There are 11 residues in the CDR3. CDR3 region: CASSYGGIQYF. The CDR3 DNA follows: TGTGCCAGCAGTTACGGAGGGATTCAGTACTTC.

This clonotype occurred many times. The chain couples TRBV7-3 to TRBJ2-5; a weak D match, TRBD2 (5 bases). Trimming removed 5 bases at V and 7 bases at J, with 14 bases between. The CDR3 runs to 13 residues. Per the germline V gene, CDR1 is SGHTA and CDR2 is FQGTGA. The CDR3 coding sequence is TGTGCCAGCAGCCCGCTGGCCGGAGGGACCCAGTACTTC. Amino acids: CASSPLAGGTQYF.

This chain links TRBV12-3 or TRBV12-4 with TRBJ2-1; TRBD2 matches 11 bases. V dropped 3 bases and J dropped 1; count of bases not matched to a gene: 8. The CDR3 has 18 amino acids. The CDR3 coding sequence is TGTGCCAGCAGTTTTCTACTAGCGGGAGACGGGTCCTACAATGAGCAGTTCTTC. It codes for CASSFLLAGDGSYNEQFF.

The rearrangement joins TRBV20-1 to TRBJ2-1; 12 nucleotides line up with TRBD1. The CDR3 has 13 residues. V shed 6 bases and J 9 bases; nucleotides not matched to a gene: 6. CDR1 DFQATT and CDR2 SNEGSKA come from the germline V gene (reference sequence). The CDR3 loop is CSALGQGATEQFF. In DNA form, the CDR3 reads TGCAGTGCCTTGGGACAGGGGGCGACTGAGCAGTTCTTC.

This clonotype was observed a few times. This chain connects TRBV21-1 to TRBJ1-3; TRBD1 is the table's D call and was not checked against the DNA. TRBV21-1 is described as a pseudogene. The CDR3 runs 14 residues. CDR3 nucleotide sequence: TGTGCCAGCACCGAACAGGGTACTGGAAACACCATATATTTT. This translates into CASTEQGTGNTIYF.